These 5 T cell receptor beta chains originate from one sample sequenced in a study of blood T cell repertoires in COVID-19. Some clones are missing from TCRdb's copy, which holds only in-frame ones; the method was immunoSEQ multiplex PCR. This table holds some 270,000 clones, roughly 85% found once. Sequencing was done on a sample of PBMCs or T cells enriched from blood (not recorded which). The receptors here all came from a woman aged 50 to 60 with acute COVID-19.

The V call is TRBV30, the J call TRBJ2-3, with 7 bases aligning to TRBD1. V was clipped by 2 bases and J by 8 bases; unmatched bases: 7. This CDR3 spans 13 amino acids. The germline V gene encodes CDR1 GTSNPN and CDR2 SVGIG (reference sequence). CDR3 in amino acids: CAWSLGQLGTQYF. CDR3 nucleotides: TGTGCCTGGAGTCTGGGACAGTTGGGTACGCAGTATTTT.

This clone was observed many times. V and J are TRBV3-1 (or the pseudogene TRBV3-2) and TRBJ1-1; 9 nucleotides match TRBD1. Germline lookup yields CDR1 LGHDT and CDR2 YNNKEL (reference sequence). The CDR3 runs 14 residues. The V gene end was trimmed by 4 bases and the J gene end by 3 bases; junction bases not matched to a gene: 3. DNA of the CDR3: TGTGCCAGCAGCCGCTGGGACAGGGACACTGAAGCTTTCTTT. It encodes CASSRWDRDTEAFF.

The chain employs TRBV4-3 and TRBJ2-7; D may be TRBD1 (6 bases). Per germline, CDR1 LGHNA and CDR2 YSLEER. Trimming stripped 1 base from V and 0 bases from J, with 10 bases between. CDR3 length equals 15 residues. The CDR3 DNA reads as TGCGCCAGCAGCCAAGTATGGGACAACTCCTACGAGCAGTACTTC. Its translation is CASSQVWDNSYEQYF.

J is TRBJ1-5 and V is TRBV19; maybe TRBD1 (5 bases). This CDR3 contains 15 residues. Trimming removed 7 bases from V and 5 bases from J, with 18 bases in between. Per germline, CDR1 LNHDA and CDR2 SQIVND (reference sequence). As DNA, the CDR3 is TGTGCCAGTAATACAGGAACGGCGGATTATCAGCCCCAGCATTTT. It yields the protein CASNTGTADYQPQHF. The entire variable domain, with the rest obtained from reference TRBV19 and TRBJ1-5, is as follows: DGGITQSPKYLFRKEGQNVTLSCEQNLNHDAMYWYRQDPGQGLRLIYYSQIVNDFQKGDIAEGYSVSREKKESFPLTVTSAQKNPTAFYLCASNTGTADYQPQHFGDGTRLSIL.

This sequence joins TRBV7-2 and TRBJ1-2; 7 bases line up with TRBD1. The trim removed 4 bases at V and 6 bases at J, leaving 11 bases unmatched. The CDR3 has 15 amino acids. Germline assignment: CDR1 SGHTA and CDR2 FQGNSA. CDR3 in amino acids: CASSSRTGDSHGYTF. DNA of the CDR3: TGTGCCAGCAGCTCGCGGACAGGCGACAGCCATGGCTACACCTTC.